The 20 T cell receptor beta chains below were found in one sample sequenced in a study of shared clonotypes between healthy human individuals. CD45RO-negative cells were positively selected for CCR7, leaving out terminally differentiated effector memory CD45RA+ cells. Method: immunoSEQ multiplex PCR; TCRdb's copy keeps in-frame clones and lacks some. In the table there are 600,000 or so clones, roughly 98% of which are singletons. Sequencing was done on a sample of naive CD8+ T cells sorted from blood. The receptor source for this set is a man aged 25 to 40 in good health.

The gene calls are TRBV2 and TRBJ1-2, with 7 bases fitting TRBD1. The germline V gene has CDR1 SNHLY and CDR2 FYNNEI. The CDR3 is 13 amino acids. V gave up 11 bases and J gave up 0 bases; unmatched junction bases: 6. CDR3 DNA: TGTGCCGTTAGGGACAGAGCTAACTATGGCTACACCTTC. Translating it yields CAVRDRANYGYTF. Supplemented by reference TRBV2 and TRBJ1-2, the full variable domain reads EPEVTQTPSHQVTQMGQEVILRCVPISNHLYFYWYRQILGQKVEFLVSFYNNEISEKSEIFDDQFSVERPDGSNFTLKIRSTKLEDSAMYFCAVRDRANYGYTFGSGTRLTVV.

V and J are TRBV7-9 and TRBJ1-1; 7 bases fit TRBD1. V was clipped by 5 bases and J by 1 base; unmatched bases: 7. In germline, CDR1 is SEHNR, CDR2 FQNEAQ (reference sequence). CDR3 length: 15 amino acids. The DNA for the CDR3 is TGTGCCAGCAGCCCAAAACAGGGGTGGAACACTGAAGCTTTCTTT. Encoded protein: CASSPKQGWNTEAFF.

The CDR3 protein is CASSYGSSDEQYF. CDR3 bases: TGTGCCAGCAGCTACGGGAGCTCTGACGAGCAGTACTTC. The V and J genes are TRBV25-1 and TRBJ2-7, with D possibly TRBD2 on 6 matching bases. The V end was cut by 6 bases, the J end by 5 bases, with 14 bases between. The germline CDR1 and CDR2 sequences are MGHDK and SYGVNS. The CDR3 extends over 13 amino acids.

The chain uses TRBV5-4 and TRBJ1-2; D is undetermined. The CDR3 extends over 12 amino acids. Germline values: CDR1 SGHNT, CDR2 YYREEE (reference sequence). V was pared by 4 bases and J by 8 bases, with 12 bases between. The CDR3 DNA follows: TGTGCCAGCAGCCTGCCCCCTGGGGGCTACACCTTC. This translates into CASSLPPGGYTF.

The chain couples TRBV5-5 to TRBJ2-7; TRBD1 agrees at 7 bases. This CDR3 contains 15 residues. Germline assignment: CDR1 SGHKS and CDR2 YYEKEE (reference sequence). V was clipped by 0 bases and J by 2 bases; unmatched bases: 5. As DNA, the CDR3 is TGTGCCAGCAGCTTGGGGGACAGCGTTACCTACGAGCAGTACTTC. Encoded protein: CASSLGDSVTYEQYF.

This clone was recorded only once. This chain joins TRBV11-2 and TRBJ1-1; possibly TRBD1 for D (6 bases). Germline V gene sequence: CDR1 SGHAT, CDR2 FQNNGV. Trimming stripped 2 bases from V and 0 bases from J, with 16 bases between. CDR3 length: 17 residues. As DNA, the CDR3 is TGTGCCAGCAGCTTATACAACGGGGGCAAAATGAACACTGAAGCTTTCTTT. As protein: CASSLYNGGKMNTEAFF. Complete variable domain (other parts from reference TRBV11-2 and TRBJ1-1): EAGVAQSPRYKIIEKRQSVAFWCNPISGHATLYWYQQILGQGPKLLIQFQNNGVVDDSQLPKDRFSAERLKGVDSTLKIQPAKLEDSAVYLCASSLYNGGKMNTEAFFGQGTRLTVV.

V usage is TRBV5-6 and J usage is TRBJ2-7; 9 nucleotides line up with TRBD1. Germline V gene data show CDR1 as SGHDT and CDR2 as YYEEEE. The CDR3 loop spans 16 amino acids. Trimming at V came to 4 bases and at J to 4 bases, leaving 12 bases not matched to a gene. The CDR3 nucleotides read TGTGCCAGCAGCATGGGACAGGGCAGTTTGGAGTACGAGCAGTACTTC. Translating it yields CASSMGQGSLEYEQYF.

V and J are TRBV4-1 and TRBJ2-7; the match to TRBD1 covers 8 bases. CDR1 is MGHRA, CDR2 YSYEKL, per germline. The trim removed 5 bases at V and 2 bases at J, leaving 5 bases unmatched. The CDR3 is 14 residues long. CDR3 DNA sequence: TGCGCCAGCAGCGTAAGACAGGGGCCCTACGAGCAGTACTTC. It encodes CASSVRQGPYEQYF.

This sequence joins TRBV4-1 and TRBJ1-4, with a tentative D call TRBD1 (6 bases). Germline V gene sequence: CDR1 MGHRA, CDR2 YSYEKL. V lost 6 bases to trimming and J lost 0 bases, with 11 bases between them. CDR3 length: 15 residues. The CDR3 here is CASRAGEATNEKLFF. CDR3 nucleotide sequence: TGCGCCAGCAGGGCAGGGGAAGCAACTAATGAAAAACTGTTTTTT.

V usage is TRBV5-1 and J usage is TRBJ1-2; 8 bases map to TRBD1. CDR1 is SGHRS and CDR2 is YFSETQ in the germline V gene. The V segment lost 4 bases and the J segment 4 bases; nucleotides outside the gene matches: 12. This CDR3 is built from 16 residues. CDR3 in DNA: TGCGCCAGCAGCCCAGGACAGGGTATTTATAGCTATGGCTACACCTTC. It specifies CASSPGQGIYSYGYTF.

The CDR3 DNA sequence: TGTGCCAGCAGCTTATGGGGTGCGAGTACCTACGAGCAGTACTTC. Protein product: CASSLWGASTYEQYF. The genes are TRBV5-6 and TRBJ2-7; no reliable D call. This CDR3 is built from 15 residues. CDR1 and CDR2 from the germline V gene are SGHDT and YYEEEE. V lost 2 bases to trimming and J lost 2 bases, with 14 bases between them.

The rearrangement uses TRBV10-3 and TRBJ2-1, with 12 bases fitting TRBD2. The CDR3 spans 15 residues. Germline V gives CDR1 ENHRY, CDR2 SYGVKD. Losses at the gene ends were 3 bases for V and 8 bases for J; bases not matched to a gene: 5. DNA for the CDR3: TGTGCCATCAGTGACCCTAGCGGGAGGGAGGATGAGCAGTTCTTC. Protein sequence: CAISDPSGREDEQFF.

The chain couples TRBV18 to TRBJ1-2; no clear D. With 0 bases removed from V and 2 bases from J, the gap between germline ends came to 10 bases. Germline V CDR1 and CDR2: KGHSH, LQKENI. The CDR3 extends over 15 amino acids. The CDR3, as DNA: TGTGCCAGCTCACCACCTTCTAAGGAGAACTATGGCTACACCTTC. This codes for CASSPPSKENYGYTF.

In DNA form, the CDR3 reads TGTGCCAGCAGCCCCCCAGGGGCGGACGAGACCCAGTACTTC. It specifies CASSPPGADETQYF. The rearrangement joins TRBV7-9 to TRBJ2-5; TRBD1 is a possible D gene (6 bases). V was clipped by 5 bases and J by 5 bases, with 15 bases between them. The CDR3 runs to 14 residues. CDR1 SEHNR and CDR2 FQNEAQ come from the germline V gene (reference sequence).

This chain's CDR3 is CASSQGYQPQHF. CDR3 DNA sequence: TGTGCCAGCAGCCAAGGATACCAGCCCCAGCATTTT. The rearrangement uses TRBV7-9 and TRBJ1-5; D gene uncertain. Trimming shortened V by 5 bases and J by 7 bases, and 9 bases separated the two germline ends. The CDR3 consists of 12 residues. The germline V gene has CDR1 SEHNR and CDR2 FQNEAQ (reference sequence).

This clone has just one count. The CDR3 is CASSVEGSFYGYTF. The CDR3 coding sequence is TGTGCCAGCAGCGTAGAGGGTTCCTTCTATGGCTACACCTTC. This rearrangement joins TRBV9 to TRBJ1-2; the D is unclear. In germline, CDR1 is SGDLS, CDR2 YYNGEE. This CDR3 is built from 14 residues. V lost 0 bases and J 4 bases, leaving 10 bases between the germline ends. Based on the CDR3 plus reference TRBV9 and TRBJ1-2, the full variable domain is DSGVTQTPKHLITATGQRVTLRCSPRSGDLSVYWYQQSLDQGLQFLIQYYNGEERAKGNILERFSAQQFPDLHSELNLSSLELGDSALYFCASSVEGSFYGYTFGSGTRLTVV.

The J gene is TRBJ1-1, the V gene TRBV27; D not resolved. CDR1 is MNHEY, CDR2 SMNVEV, per germline (reference sequence). The CDR3 has 13 residues. The V end was cut by 1 base, the J end by 4 bases, with 7 bases between. The DNA of the CDR3 is TGTGCCAGCAGTTTATTAGGTGGCACTGAAGCTTTCTTT. Translated: CASSLLGGTEAFF.

This chain uses TRBV7-9 with TRBJ2-7, with TRBD2 as a possible D gene (6 bases). Germline CDR1 and CDR2: SEHNR and FQNEAQ (reference sequence). The CDR3 has 14 residues. Trimming removed 6 bases from V and 3 bases from J, with 15 bases in between. The CDR3 DNA follows: TGTGCCAGCAGACCCCTTACGGGAGACTACGAGCAGTACTTC. Translation gives CASRPLTGDYEQYF.

This sequence joins TRBV7-9 and TRBJ1-1, with D maybe TRBD1 (6 bases). In germline, CDR1 is SEHNR, CDR2 FQNEAQ (reference sequence). Trimming pared 5 bases from V and 4 bases from J, leaving 20 bases between. The CDR3 is made up of 16 amino acids. The CDR3: CASSVTPLRGGTEAFF. In DNA form, the CDR3 reads TGTGCCAGCAGCGTCACGCCGCTCAGGGGAGGCACTGAAGCTTTCTTT.

The chain carries TRBV7-2 and TRBJ2-4; a weak D match, TRBD2 (5 bases). Germline CDR1 SGHTA, CDR2 FQGNSA. V dropped 5 bases and J dropped 0 bases, with 14 bases sitting between them. The CDR3 runs 16 residues. This chain's CDR3 is CASSPLLGQAKNIQYF. DNA for the CDR3: TGTGCCAGCAGCCCCCTACTAGGCCAAGCCAAAAACATTCAGTACTTC.